The T cell receptor (beta chain) under discussion was sequenced for a study of a mutant IDH1 vaccine in newly diagnosed glioma. Study details: The start of vaccination came 4-6 weeks after radiotherapy alone, or with temozolomide cycles. Most patients had radiochemotherapy with temozolomide before enrollment; others had one alone.

Regarding time point: week 47, end of study. With topical imiquimod, each dose of the vaccine consisted of 300 ug of mutant IDH1 20-mer peptide. Astrocytomas that were new, WHO grade 3 or 4, IDH1-mutant and ATRX-lost were present in the donors. Germline CDR1 reads SGHTA; CDR2 reads FQGNSA. Trimming took 0 bases from V and 3 from J, leaving 15 bases between them. This CDR3 has 16 amino acids. On this clone itself: Its specificity is unknown.

The method was immunoSEQ multiplex PCR; TCRdb's version includes in-frame clones alone and lacks a portion of them. Here the sample spans 90,000 to 100,000 clones, 85% to 90% being singletons. The receptor comes from a woman aged 50 to 60 with glioma. The specimen was PBMCs, collected from a glioma patient whose treatment included an IDH1 peptide vaccine. The chain employs TRBV7-2 and TRBJ2-7; D remains ambiguous. CDR3 DNA: TGTGCCAGCAGCTTAGCGGCGACAAACATGGGCTACGAGCAGTACTTC. As protein: CASSLAATNMGYEQYF.